Reported below is one TCR beta chain. These data originate in a study of blood T cell repertoires in COVID-19. Turning to the study itself: The study drew acute and convalescent COVID-19 samples from the United States, Italy and Spain. Sample material is recorded as cDNA or gDNA derived from T cells, B-cell-depleted T cells, or PBMCs.

The data were produced by immunoSEQ multiplex PCR, yet TCRdb's version contains in-frame clones alone and is incomplete. The repertoire holds under 200,000 clones, with over 75% as singletons. Trimming took 3 bases from V and 9 from J, leaving 18 bases between them. In germline, CDR1 is SQVTM, CDR2 ANQGSEA. This CDR3 is built from 14 residues. The chain is built from TRBV29-1 and TRBJ2-1; the D gene is possibly TRBD1 (6 bases). Sequenced input: peripheral blood. The receptor was isolated from a man between 65 and 85 years old with acute or convalescent COVID-19. This CDR3 reads CSVDNRAADGEQFF. CDR3 coding DNA: TGCAGCGTTGATAACAGGGCGGCCGATGGTGAGCAGTTCTTC.